The rows below give T cell receptor beta chains drawn from one sample of a study of blood T cell repertoires in COVID-19. The repertoire was sequenced with immunoSEQ multiplex PCR; TCRdb's copy has only in-frame clones and lacks some. Of about 61,000 clones in the sample, roughly 80% were seen once. The sequenced material came from peripheral blood. Receptor source: a man in his 70s with acute or convalescent COVID-19. CDR3s include the opening cysteine and the closing phenylalanine or tryptophan. A D gene is named only where the DNA matches it firmly. Clone size is not always given. Where it is, it says once, few, many or a class for expanded clones.

cdr3_nt,cdr3_aa,clone_size,j_call,v_call,d_call
TGTGCCAGTGGACTGGAGAGCTCCTACGAGCAGTACTTC,CASGLESSYEQYF,.,TRBJ2-7,TRBV6-5,.
TGTGCCAGCAGCCAAGATGCACAGGGAAGTAATGGCTACACCTTC,CASSQDAQGSNGYTF,.,TRBJ1-2,TRBV4-2,.
TGTGCCAGCAATCTGGCAGGGCCTTTCGGGACTGAAGCTTTCTTT,CASNLAGPFGTEAFF,.,TRBJ1-1,TRBV2,.
TGTGCCAGCAGTGTGTCTAGCGGGGGTCCCACAGATACGCAGTATTTT,CASSVSSGGPTDTQYF,.,TRBJ2-3,TRBV6-1,TRBD2
TGTGCCAGCAGACTAGATCGTACACGGGGGGCCTACGAGCAGTACTTC,CASRLDRTRGAYEQYF,.,TRBJ2-7,TRBV27,TRBD2
TGTGCCAGCAGTCTGTGGGACAGGGTTGGGTACAATGAGCAGTTCTTC,CASSLWDRVGYNEQFF,.,TRBJ2-1,TRBV3-1/TRBV3-2,TRBD1
TGCGCCAGCAGCTCAAAGACAGGGTCTGGGGCCAACGTCCTGACTTTC,CASSSKTGSGANVLTF,.,TRBJ2-6,TRBV5-1,TRBD1
TGTGCCAGCAGCTTAGGTGGGGCAGGGGGCTTAAACGAGCAGTACTTC,CASSLGGAGGLNEQYF,.,TRBJ2-7,TRBV11-2,TRBD1
TGTGCCAGCAGTTCCTACAGGGGCTGGGAGGGCTACACCTTC,CASSSYRGWEGYTF,few,TRBJ1-2,TRBV2,TRBD1
TGTGCCAGCAGCTTAGACAGAAACAATGAGCAGTTCTTC,CASSLDRNNEQFF,.,TRBJ2-1,TRBV11-2,.
TGTGCCAGCAGCCAAGGTAGCGGGGGAGCTGGCGGGTTCTTC,CASSQGSGGAGGFF,.,TRBJ2-1,TRBV3-1/TRBV3-2,TRBD2
TGTGCCAGTAGTATACCGGGACAGAACTCTGGAAACACCATATATTTT,CASSIPGQNSGNTIYF,.,TRBJ1-3,TRBV19,TRBD1
TGTGCCAGCAGTGCCCAACTAGCGGGGGCGGGCCTGGATACGCAGTATTTT,CASSAQLAGAGLDTQYF,few,TRBJ2-3,TRBV6-1,TRBD2
TGTGCCAGCAGTTTAAGCACCGTCTACGAGCAGTACTTC,CASSLSTVYEQYF,.,TRBJ2-7,TRBV12-3/TRBV12-4,.
TGTGCCAGCGGACAGGGGGACACCGGGGAGCTGTTTTTT,CASGQGDTGELFF,once,TRBJ2-2,TRBV10-3,TRBD1